This T cell receptor (beta chain) came from a study of T-cell memory formation after mild COVID-19. Study in general: Clusters of TCRs were largely donor specific.

The V gene lost 6 bases and the J gene lost 10 bases, with 13 bases spanning the gap. CDR3 length equals 12 residues. Per the germline V gene, CDR1 is SGHTA and CDR2 is FQGNSA. Sample barcodes and UMIs were carried by the TCR alpha and TCR beta cDNA libraries that 5'RACE generated with constant-segment primers. One entry per CDR3 protein results from TCRdb running MiXCR on the 5' RACE reads. The table lists about 130,000 distinct CDR3 sequences, approximately 15% of them singletons, with approximately 5% in the top ten. What was sequenced was PBMCs or a T cell subset sorted from them (not recorded which). The clonotype was recovered from a man aged 18 to 35 who had mild COVID-19 (a few samples of this study predate the infection). Cell type and time point are not known. The chain carries TRBV7-2 and TRBJ2-1; D unresolved. CDR3 region: CASSPYGGEQFF. The CDR3 DNA follows: TGTGCCAGCAGTCCTTACGGCGGCGAGCAGTTCTTC.